This TCR beta chain comes out of a study of cytomegalovirus exposure and HLA in healthy donors. Overall study findings and caveats: 150 to 200 TCR beta chains were listed as cytomegalovirus-associated. Subsequent analysis found a tendency for first-cohort TCR clusters to co-occur within the 95 to 150 validation repertoires. There were some public TCRs occurring in many donors, but most TCR sequences were rare.

Notes on this clone: Its antigen remains unidentified.

Produced via immunoSEQ multiplex PCR; TCRdb's table is partial and in-frame only. The repertoire holds over 100,000 clones, roughly 90% seen once, with around 2.1% in the top ten. The CDR3 length is 17 residues. Per germline, CDR1 SGHDN and CDR2 FVKESK. V dropped 0 bases and J dropped 5; count of bases not matched to a gene: 10. The TCR sequence derives from a woman younger than 30 in good health and CMV-seronegative. The rearrangement uses TRBV14 and TRBJ1-3, with 7 bases fitting TRBD1. Sequences were obtained from PBMCs. The CDR3 is CASSQDWGQLVRNTIYF. In DNA form, the CDR3 reads TGTGCCAGCAGCCAAGATTGGGGACAGTTGGTGAGAAACACCATATATTTT.